This T cell receptor beta chain was recovered during a study of cytomegalovirus exposure and HLA in healthy donors. V gave up 4 bases and J gave up 0 bases, with 9 bases separating them. Germline CDR1 GTSNPN, CDR2 SVGIG (reference sequence). The CDR3 consists of 14 residues. As to this clone: Its target is unknown.

Findings of the study overall: The investigators catalogued some 150 TCR beta chains as cytomegalovirus-associated.

A multiplex PCR was run with 60 Vbeta primers and 13 Jbeta primers. In the authors' methods: As a later analysis found, there were 80 million to 90 million unique TCR beta chains, of which around 10 million were shared. Only in-frame clones appear in the TCRdb table, and some are missing; sequencing was by immunoSEQ multiplex PCR. V, J and clone size reflect that table, while D and trimming were determined from the DNA. The sample holds fewer than 200,000 clones, 9.5% seen once. The material sequenced was PBMCs. This sequence joins TRBV30 and TRBJ2-2; no reliable D call. The sequence derives from a woman aged 30 to 39 in good health and CMV-seropositive. The CDR3 region is CAWKTIPNTGELFF. As DNA, the CDR3 is TGTGCCTGGAAAACAATTCCGAACACCGGGGAGCTGTTTTTT. The full variable domain, completed using reference TRBV30 and TRBJ2-2, is SQTIHQWPATLVQPVGSPLSLECTVEGTSNPNLYWYRQAAGRGLQLLFYSVGIGQISSEVPQNLSASRPQDRQFILSSKKLLLSDSGFYLCAWKTIPNTGELFFGEGSRLTVL.